The 25 T cell receptor beta chains below all came from one sample that was sequenced in a study of cytomegalovirus exposure and HLA in healthy donors. With 60 Vbeta and 13 Jbeta primers, the PCR was carried out. Assay: immunoSEQ multiplex PCR; the TCRdb copy retains only in-frame clones and omits some. The sample shows about 250,000 clones, roughly two thirds of them seen only once. The sequenced sample consisted of PBMCs. The origin of the receptors is a female donor in good health and CMV-seronegative.

The chain employs TRBV7-9 and TRBJ2-1; D is uncertain. The V and J ends lost 5 bases and 6 bases respectively, with 8 bases between them. The CDR3 spans 12 residues. The V gene's germline CDR1 is SEHNR and CDR2 FQNEAQ (reference sequence). CDR3 nucleotides: TGTGCCAGCAGCACCGAGGCCAATGAGCAGTTCTTC. Its translation: CASSTEANEQFF.

V and J are TRBV5-1 and TRBJ2-7; maybe TRBD1 (5 bases). The V gene's germline CDR1 is SGHRS and CDR2 YFSETQ. The CDR3 has 12 residues. Trimming stripped 1 base from V and 5 bases from J, with 7 bases between. CDR3 sequence reads: CASSLPGNEQYF. The CDR3 region has the DNA TGCGCCAGCAGCTTGCCAGGGAACGAGCAGTACTTC.

In its sample, this clone was seen once. V and J are TRBV19 and TRBJ2-7, with TRBD1 matching 7 bases. The CDR3 consists of 16 residues. The germline CDR1 and CDR2 sequences are LNHDA and SQIVND (reference sequence). The trim removed 5 bases at V and 5 bases at J, leaving 15 bases unmatched. For the CDR3, the DNA is TGTGCCAGTAGTGTCCCCGGACGGCAGGGGGTTAACGAGCAGTACTTC. Translated: CASSVPGRQGVNEQYF.

This chain joins TRBV5-1 and TRBJ2-7; no reliable D call. V was trimmed by 4 bases and J by 0 bases, leaving 14 bases between them. Looked up from germline, CDR1 is SGHRS and CDR2 is YFSETQ. The CDR3 sequence is 15 residues long. The CDR3 nucleotides read TGCGCCAGCAGCCGGTACCTGGGCGTCTCCTACGAGCAGTACTTC. Amino acids: CASSRYLGVSYEQYF.

The rearrangement links TRBV9 to TRBJ2-3; TRBD1 is a possible D gene (5 bases). The CDR3 length is 15 residues. Germline V lookup: CDR1 SGDLS, CDR2 YYNGEE. Trimming cost V 2 bases and J 3 bases, with 13 bases left between them. CDR3: CASSVGARLTDTQYF. CDR3 sequence (DNA): TGTGCCAGCAGCGTTGGGGCCCGGTTGACAGATACGCAGTATTTT.

This chain uses TRBV4-1 with TRBJ2-1; tentatively, D is TRBD2 (6 bases). The CDR3 covers 20 residues. Germline V gene lookup returns CDR1 MGHRA and CDR2 YSYEKL. Trimming removed 1 base from V and 0 bases from J, with 22 bases in between. The CDR3 here is CASSQGASGAGYFSYNEQFF. CDR3 DNA sequence: TGCGCCAGCAGCCAAGGGGCCTCAGGTGCGGGATACTTCTCCTACAATGAGCAGTTCTTC.

The chain uses TRBV5-1 and TRBJ2-7; D may be TRBD2 (5 bases). Trimming took 6 bases from V and 7 from J, leaving 14 bases between them. The V gene's germline CDR1 is SGHRS and CDR2 YFSETQ. This CDR3 contains 12 residues. CDR3 amino acids: CASTEGSSEQYF. The CDR3 DNA is TGCGCCAGCACCGAGGGTTCTAGTGAGCAGTACTTC.

The V gene is TRBV7-3, the J gene TRBJ2-3; 16 bases align to TRBD2. Trimming cost V 5 bases and J 1 base; bases outside gene matches: 6. CDR1 SGHTA and CDR2 FQGTGA come from the germline V gene. The CDR3 runs 18 residues. The CDR3 sequence: CASSQGLAGGGGTDTQYF. CDR3 in DNA: TGTGCCAGCAGCCAGGGACTAGCGGGAGGGGGAGGCACAGATACGCAGTATTTT.

V is TRBV29-1 and J is TRBJ2-5; the D gene is possibly TRBD1 (6 bases). Germline V gives CDR1 SQVTM, CDR2 ANQGSEA. Between the trimmed V and J ends, which lost 4 bases and 3 bases, there was a span of 15 bases. The CDR3 is made up of 14 amino acids. CDR3 bases: TGCAGCGTTGGGGGTCCTAGGGGGAAAGAGACCCAGTACTTC. Its translation: CSVGGPRGKETQYF.

The chain joins TRBV4-1 to TRBJ1-1, with D tentatively TRBD1 (6 bases). Germline-derived CDR1 and CDR2 are MGHRA and YSYEKL. The ends were cut back, 4 bases at V and 4 bases at J, with 28 bases in the middle. The CDR3 is 19 amino acids. In DNA, the CDR3 is TGCGCCAGCAGCCTATCTTCCAAAGTGGGCGGGGGCGCGGGCACTGAAGCTTTCTTT. Its translation is CASSLSSKVGGGAGTEAFF.

CDR3 in DNA: TGTGCCAGTGGGGGAGGGCGGGGTGAGCAGTTCTTC. Protein product: CASGGGRGEQFF. J is TRBJ2-1 and V is TRBV28; TRBD2 agrees at 7 bases. The CDR3 has 12 residues. Germline V gene lookup returns CDR1 MDHEN and CDR2 SYDVKM. J lost 9 bases, V lost 9 bases, and 8 bases had no gene match. The full variable domain, rest sourced from reference TRBV28 and TRBJ2-1, is DVKVTQSSRYLVKRTGEKVFLECVQDMDHENMFWYRQDPGLGLRLIYFSYDVKMKEKGDIPEGYSVSREKKERFSLILESASTNQTSMYLCASGGGRGEQFFGPGTRLTVL.

The count of this clone is one. The chain has TRBV2 and TRBJ2-2, with a weak D call TRBD2 (6 bases). The germline V gene has CDR1 SNHLY and CDR2 FYNNEI. V was pared by 7 bases and J by 1 base, with 13 bases between. The CDR3 contains 15 residues. The CDR3, as DNA: TGTGCCAGCACTACTCGTAGCGGGAACACCGGGGAGCTGTTTTTT. This translates into CASTTRSGNTGELFF.

The chain is built from TRBV7-9 and TRBJ2-7; tentative D call: TRBD2 (6 bases). Germline-derived CDR1 and CDR2 are SEHNR and FQNEAQ (reference sequence). The CDR3 has 15 residues. The V and J ends lost 1 base and 3 bases respectively, with 13 bases between them. The CDR3 here is CASSLDAQGGYEQYF. As DNA, the CDR3 is TGTGCCAGCAGCTTAGATGCGCAGGGAGGCTACGAGCAGTACTTC. The complete variable domain, with remaining parts taken from reference TRBV7-9 and TRBJ2-7, reads DTGVSQNPRHKITKRGQNVTFRCDPISEHNRLYWYRQTLGQGPEFLTYFQNEAQLEKSRLLSDRFSAERPKGSFSTLEIQRTEQGDSAMYLCASSLDAQGGYEQYFGPGTRLTVT.

The rearrangement links TRBV28 to TRBJ2-2; 7 nucleotides align to TRBD1. CDR1 MDHEN and CDR2 SYDVKM come from the germline V gene. Losses at the gene ends were 4 bases for V and 1 base for J; bases not matched to a gene: 12. This CDR3 contains 18 residues. The CDR3 spells CASSYPPWGQWNTGELFF. In DNA, the CDR3 is TGTGCCAGCAGTTACCCCCCCTGGGGACAGTGGAACACCGGGGAGCTGTTTTTT.

This clone was detected a few times. The chain links TRBV11-2 to TRBJ1-1; 7 bases are a match to TRBD1. The CDR3 length is 17 residues. Germline V gene lookup returns CDR1 SGHAT and CDR2 FQNNGV. Germline trimming cut 1 base from V and 4 bases from J; bases unmatched to any gene: 12. CDR3 protein: CASSLAGGLTVGTEAFF. CDR3 in DNA: TGTGCCAGCAGCTTAGCAGGGGGTCTTACGGTTGGCACTGAAGCTTTCTTT.

The chain joins TRBV25-1 to TRBJ2-5; TRBD2 matches 15 bases. Germline CDR1 reads MGHDK; CDR2 reads SYGVNS. The CDR3 length is 16 residues. The junction had 4 bases not matched to a gene; V was cut back by 3 bases and J by 5 bases. CDR3 nucleotide sequence: TGTGCCAGCAGTGACTACGGGACTAGCGGGAGGGAGACCCAGTACTTC. This translates into CASSDYGTSGRETQYF.

This chain links TRBV7-2 with TRBJ2-5; 16 bases match TRBD2. TRBJ2-7 explains the end of the DNA better; the J call may be wrong. CDR3 length equals 16 residues. Germline V gives CDR1 SGHTA, CDR2 FQGNSA. In DNA form, the CDR3 reads TGTGCCAGCAGCCTGGGACTAGCGGGAGGGGTCCACGAGCAGTACTTC. It codes for CASSLGLAGGVHEQYF.

The J gene is TRBJ2-7, the V gene TRBV5-1; TRBD2 matches 14 bases. CDR1 and CDR2 (germline): SGHRS, YFSETQ. This CDR3 spans 14 amino acids. J lost 5 bases, V lost 5 bases, and 3 bases had no gene match. CDR3 loop: CASRGTSGSNEQYF. CDR3 in DNA: TGCGCCAGCAGGGGGACTAGCGGGAGTAACGAGCAGTACTTC.

For the CDR3, the DNA is TGTGCCAGCACTCCAGTGGACAGGGGATCCTACGAGCAGTACTTC. It codes for CASTPVDRGSYEQYF. The V call is TRBV7-9, the J call TRBJ2-7, with 9 bases identical to TRBD1. V shed 7 bases and J 1 base; nucleotides not matched to a gene: 8. The CDR3 sequence is 15 residues long. The germline V gene has CDR1 SEHNR and CDR2 FQNEAQ (reference sequence).

This chain joins TRBV7-9 and TRBJ2-3, with TRBD2 identical over 13 bases. V shed 4 bases and J 4 bases; nucleotides not matched to a gene: 5. The germline V gene encodes CDR1 SEHNR and CDR2 FQNEAQ (reference sequence). This CDR3 is 16 amino acids long. CDR3 nucleotides: TGTGCCAGCAGCTCACTAGCGGGAGGGATGGCAGATACGCAGTATTTT. Translating gives CASSSLAGGMADTQYF.

The chain recombines TRBV30 with TRBJ1-4; no firm D call. The V end was cut by 2 bases, the J end by 2 bases, with 6 bases between. Looked up from germline, CDR1 is GTSNPN and CDR2 is SVGIG (reference sequence). This CDR3 region has 13 residues. The CDR3 sequence: CAWSWQTNEKLFF. CDR3 in DNA: TGTGCCTGGAGTTGGCAGACTAATGAAAAACTGTTTTTT.

The chain couples TRBV28 to TRBJ2-7; 10 bases agree with TRBD2. J was trimmed by 2 bases and V by 6 bases; bases with no gene match: 7. This CDR3 spans 15 amino acids. Germline values: CDR1 MDHEN, CDR2 SYDVKM. The CDR3 protein is CASSLGSGRAYEQYF. The CDR3 nucleotides are TGTGCCAGCAGCCTTGGCAGCGGGAGGGCCTACGAGCAGTACTTC.

The rearrangement links TRBV5-1 to TRBJ1-1, with unresolved D. CDR3 length: 15 amino acids. Germline V gives CDR1 SGHRS, CDR2 YFSETQ. Trimming cost V 0 bases and J 4 bases, with 13 bases left between them. CDR3 nucleotide sequence: TGCGCCAGCAGCTTGGCGATGAAGGAGGGCACTGAAGCTTTCTTT. Residues: CASSLAMKEGTEAFF.

The chain recombines TRBV7-8 with TRBJ2-7; D is perhaps TRBD2 (7 bases). Germline values: CDR1 SGHVS, CDR2 FQNEAQ. V lost 5 bases and J lost 3, with 14 bases in between. CDR3 size: 14 residues. The chain's CDR3 is CASSLREGGYEQYF. The CDR3 DNA reads as TGTGCCAGCAGCCTCAGGGAGGGGGGCTACGAGCAGTACTTC. The full variable domain, in which reference TRBV7-8 and TRBJ2-7 provide the parts outside the CDR3, is GAGVSQSPRYKVAKRGQDVALRCDPISGHVSLFWYQQALGQGPEFLTYFQNEAQLDKSGLPSDRFFAERPEGSVSTLKIQRTQQEDSAVYLCASSLREGGYEQYFGPGTRLTVT.

This chain joins TRBV12-5 and TRBJ2-2; D is undetermined. CDR3 length: 15 amino acids. CDR1 is LGHNT and CDR2 is FRNRAP in the germline V gene. V lost 0 bases to trimming and J lost 6 bases, with 11 bases between them. The chain's CDR3 is CASGLVQPGSGELFF. CDR3 nucleotide sequence: TGTGCTAGTGGTTTGGTCCAGCCAGGATCCGGGGAGCTGTTTTTT.